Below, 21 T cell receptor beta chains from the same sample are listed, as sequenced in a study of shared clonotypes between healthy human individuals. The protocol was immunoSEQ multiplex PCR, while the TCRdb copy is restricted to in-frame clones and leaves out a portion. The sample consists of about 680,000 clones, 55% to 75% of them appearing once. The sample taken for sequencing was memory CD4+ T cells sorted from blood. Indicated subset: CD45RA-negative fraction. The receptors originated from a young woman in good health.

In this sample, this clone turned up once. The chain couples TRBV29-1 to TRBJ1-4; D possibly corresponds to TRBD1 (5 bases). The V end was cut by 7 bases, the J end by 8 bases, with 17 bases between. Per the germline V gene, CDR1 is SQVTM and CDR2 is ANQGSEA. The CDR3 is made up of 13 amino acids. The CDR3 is CSARPTGVEKLFF. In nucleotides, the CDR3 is TGCAGCGCTCGCCCCACGGGGGTCGAAAAACTGTTTTTT. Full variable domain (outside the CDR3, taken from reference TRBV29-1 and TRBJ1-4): SAVISQKPSRDICQRGTSLTIQCQVDSQVTMMFWYRQQPGQSLTLIATANQGSEATYESGFVIDKFPISRPNLTFSTLTVSNMSPEDSSIYLCSARPTGVEKLFFGSGTQLSVL.

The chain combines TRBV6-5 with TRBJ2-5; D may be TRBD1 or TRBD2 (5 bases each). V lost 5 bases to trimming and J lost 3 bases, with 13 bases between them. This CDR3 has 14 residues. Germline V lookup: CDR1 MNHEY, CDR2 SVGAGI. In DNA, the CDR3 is TGTGCCAGCAGTCCCAGGGCGGAGGAAGAGACCCAGTACTTC. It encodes CASSPRAEEETQYF.

Here the CDR3 reads CASSQGSTSQETQYF. The CDR3 DNA reads TGCGCCAGCAGCCAAGGGTCGACTTCTCAAGAGACCCAGTACTTC. This chain links TRBV4-1 with TRBJ2-5, with D unresolved. The CDR3 runs to 15 residues. Germline lookup yields CDR1 MGHRA and CDR2 YSYEKL. V lost 1 base, J lost 2 bases, and 11 bases lay in between.

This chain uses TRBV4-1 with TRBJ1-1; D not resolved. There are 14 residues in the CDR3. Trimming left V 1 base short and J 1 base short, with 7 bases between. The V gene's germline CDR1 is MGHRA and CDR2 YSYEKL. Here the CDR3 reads CASSQVVQNTEAFF. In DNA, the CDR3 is TGCGCCAGCAGCCAAGTTGTCCAGAACACTGAAGCTTTCTTT.

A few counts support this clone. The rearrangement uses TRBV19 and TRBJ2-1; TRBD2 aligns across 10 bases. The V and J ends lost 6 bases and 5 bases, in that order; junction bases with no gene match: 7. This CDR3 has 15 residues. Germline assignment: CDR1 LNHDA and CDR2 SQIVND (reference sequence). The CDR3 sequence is CASRRTSGTDNEQFF. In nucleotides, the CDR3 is TGTGCCAGTAGACGAACTAGCGGGACTGACAATGAGCAGTTCTTC. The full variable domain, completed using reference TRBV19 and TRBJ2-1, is DGGITQSPKYLFRKEGQNVTLSCEQNLNHDAMYWYRQDPGQGLRLIYYSQIVNDFQKGDIAEGYSVSREKKESFPLTVTSAQKNPTAFYLCASRRTSGTDNEQFFGPGTRLTVL.

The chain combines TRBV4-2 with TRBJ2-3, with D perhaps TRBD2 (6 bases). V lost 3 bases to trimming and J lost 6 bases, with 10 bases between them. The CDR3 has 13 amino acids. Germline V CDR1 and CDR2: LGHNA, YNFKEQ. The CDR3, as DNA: TGTGCCAGCAGCCAGCTTACTAGCGATACGCAGTATTTT. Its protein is CASSQLTSDTQYF.

The CDR3 loop reads CASSLDRFSGNTIYF. The CDR3 DNA sequence: TGTGCCAGCAGCTTAGACAGGTTCTCTGGAAACACCATATATTTT. V and J are TRBV7-6 and TRBJ1-3, with D possibly TRBD1 on 5 matching bases. V lost 1 base, J lost 0 bases, and 7 bases lay in between. CDR1 and CDR2 from the germline V gene are SGHVS and FNYEAQ. The CDR3 spans 15 residues.

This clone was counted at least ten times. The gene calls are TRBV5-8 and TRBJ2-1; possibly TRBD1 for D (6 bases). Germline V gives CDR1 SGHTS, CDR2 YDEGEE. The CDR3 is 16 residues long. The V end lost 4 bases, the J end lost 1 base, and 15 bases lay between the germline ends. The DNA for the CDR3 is TGTGCCAGCAGCGATAAGGGACATTCTTCCTACAATGAGCAGTTCTTC. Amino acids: CASSDKGHSSYNEQFF.

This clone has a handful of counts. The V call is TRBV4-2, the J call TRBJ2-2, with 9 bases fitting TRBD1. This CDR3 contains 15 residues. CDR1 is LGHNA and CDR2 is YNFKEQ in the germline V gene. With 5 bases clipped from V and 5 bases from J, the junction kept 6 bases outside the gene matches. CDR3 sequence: CASSTGTGTTGELFF. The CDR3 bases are TGTGCCAGCAGCACCGGGACAGGGACAACCGGGGAGCTGTTTTTT.

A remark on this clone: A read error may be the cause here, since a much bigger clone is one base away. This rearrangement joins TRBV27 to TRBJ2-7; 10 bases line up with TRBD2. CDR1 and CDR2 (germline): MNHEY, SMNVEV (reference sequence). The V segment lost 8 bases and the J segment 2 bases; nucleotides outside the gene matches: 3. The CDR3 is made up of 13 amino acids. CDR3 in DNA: TGTGCCAGCCGAGCGGGAGGGCCCTACGAGCAGTACTTC. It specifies CASRAGGPYEQYF.

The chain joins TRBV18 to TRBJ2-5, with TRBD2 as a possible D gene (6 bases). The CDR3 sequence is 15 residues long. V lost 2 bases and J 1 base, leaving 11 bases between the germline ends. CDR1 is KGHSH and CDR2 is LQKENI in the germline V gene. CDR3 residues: CASSPAGTLQETQYF. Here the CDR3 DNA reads TGTGCCAGCTCACCAGCGGGGACGCTCCAAGAGACCCAGTACTTC.

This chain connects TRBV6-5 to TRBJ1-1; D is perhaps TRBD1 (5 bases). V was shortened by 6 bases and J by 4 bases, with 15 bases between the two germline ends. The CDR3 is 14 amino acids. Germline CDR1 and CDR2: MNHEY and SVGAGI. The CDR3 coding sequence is TGTGCCAGCAGAATAAACCCCAGGGTCACTGAAGCTTTCTTT. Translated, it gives CASRINPRVTEAFF.

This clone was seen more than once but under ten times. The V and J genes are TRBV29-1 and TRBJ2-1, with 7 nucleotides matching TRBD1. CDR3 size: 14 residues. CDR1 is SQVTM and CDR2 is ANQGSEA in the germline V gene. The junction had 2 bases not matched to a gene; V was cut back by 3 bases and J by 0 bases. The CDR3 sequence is CSVDRDSSYNEQFF. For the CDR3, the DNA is TGCAGCGTTGACCGGGACAGCTCCTACAATGAGCAGTTCTTC.

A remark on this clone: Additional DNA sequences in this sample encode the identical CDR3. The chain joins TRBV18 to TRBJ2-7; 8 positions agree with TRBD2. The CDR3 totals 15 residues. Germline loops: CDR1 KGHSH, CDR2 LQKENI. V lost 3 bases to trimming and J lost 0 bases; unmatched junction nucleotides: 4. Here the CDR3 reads CASSPSGGPSYEQYF. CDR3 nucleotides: TGTGCCAGCTCACCGTCGGGAGGGCCCTCCTACGAGCAGTACTTC. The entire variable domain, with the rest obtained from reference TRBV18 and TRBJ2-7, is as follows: NAGVMQNPRHLVRRRGQEARLRCSPMKGHSHVYWYRQLPEEGLKFMVYLQKENIIDESGMPKERFSAEFPKEGPSILRIQQVVRGDSAAYFCASSPSGGPSYEQYFGPGTRLTVT.

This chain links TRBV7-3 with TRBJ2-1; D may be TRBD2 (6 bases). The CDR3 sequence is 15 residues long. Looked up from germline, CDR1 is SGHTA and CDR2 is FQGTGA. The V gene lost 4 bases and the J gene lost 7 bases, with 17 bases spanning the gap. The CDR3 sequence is CASSSYPGTLNEQFF. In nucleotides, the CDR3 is TGTGCCAGCAGCTCCTACCCGGGGACTCTTAATGAGCAGTTCTTC.

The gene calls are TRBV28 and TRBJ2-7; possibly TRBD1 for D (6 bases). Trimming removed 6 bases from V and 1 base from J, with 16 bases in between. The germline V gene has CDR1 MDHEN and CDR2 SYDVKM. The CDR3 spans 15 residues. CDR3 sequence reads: CASSRPGTPSYEQYF. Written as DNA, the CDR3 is TGTGCCAGCAGCCGACCCGGGACACCGTCCTACGAGCAGTACTTC.

DNA for the CDR3: TGCAGCGGGGGGGAGGGCCTATCCTACGAGCAGTACTTC. It specifies CSGGEGLSYEQYF. V and J are TRBV29-1 and TRBJ2-7, with TRBD2 identical over 7 bases. The CDR3 covers 13 residues. The germline V gene encodes CDR1 SQVTM and CDR2 ANQGSEA. The junction had 7 bases not matched to a gene; V was cut back by 7 bases and J by 1 base.

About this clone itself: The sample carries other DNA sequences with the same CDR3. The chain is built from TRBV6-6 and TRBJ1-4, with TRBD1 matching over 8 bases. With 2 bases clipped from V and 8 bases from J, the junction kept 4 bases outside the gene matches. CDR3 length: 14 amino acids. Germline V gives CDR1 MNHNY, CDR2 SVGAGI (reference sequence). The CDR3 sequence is CASSYGTGREKLFF. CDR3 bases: TGTGCCAGCAGTTACGGGACAGGTCGAGAAAAACTGTTTTTT.

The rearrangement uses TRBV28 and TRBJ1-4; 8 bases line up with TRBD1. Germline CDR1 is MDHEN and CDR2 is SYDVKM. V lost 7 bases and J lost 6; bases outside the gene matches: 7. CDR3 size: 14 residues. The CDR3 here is CASTLTGDDEKLFF. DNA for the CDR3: TGTGCCAGCACCCTGACAGGGGATGATGAAAAACTGTTTTTT.

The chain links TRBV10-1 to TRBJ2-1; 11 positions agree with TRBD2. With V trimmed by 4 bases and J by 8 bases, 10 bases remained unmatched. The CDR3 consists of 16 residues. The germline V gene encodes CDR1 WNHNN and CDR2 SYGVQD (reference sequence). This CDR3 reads CASSGSLAGGQDEQFF. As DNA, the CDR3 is TGCGCCAGCAGTGGGTCTTTAGCGGGAGGGCAGGATGAGCAGTTCTTC.

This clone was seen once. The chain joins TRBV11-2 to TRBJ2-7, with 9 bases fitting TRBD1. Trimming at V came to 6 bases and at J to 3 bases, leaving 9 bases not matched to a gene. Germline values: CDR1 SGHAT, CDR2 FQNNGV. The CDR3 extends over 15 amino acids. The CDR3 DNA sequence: TGTGCCAGCAGACGACCGGGACAGGGAATCTACGAGCAGTACTTC. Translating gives CASRRPGQGIYEQYF.